This entry concerns a single T cell receptor (beta chain). What it binds is not known. Healthy HIV-negative adults with no recent acute infections or vaccinations were recruited as donors. The table came from immunoSEQ multiplex PCR; TCRdb's copy has only in-frame clones and leaves some out. The table has a few hundred thousand clones, roughly 84% seen once. The data stem from a study of shared clonotypes between healthy human individuals. After removal of 5 bases from V and 4 bases from J, the junction contained 4 bases not matched to a gene. There are 14 residues in the CDR3. The germline V gene encodes CDR1 MNHNS and CDR2 SASEGT. Study results and limitations: Clonotype sharing across several donors was observed for around 4.5% of naive CD4 clonotypes.

Sample: memory CD8+ T cells sorted from blood. The subset was: CD45RO+ cells pooled with CCR7-negative TemRA cells. V is TRBV6-1 and J is TRBJ2-3; 9 bases align to TRBD1. This clonotype was obtained from a man between 18 and 29 years old in good health. As DNA, the CDR3 is TGTGCCAGCAGTACGGGACAGGGCGCAGATACGCAGTATTTT. Its protein is CASSTGQGADTQYF.